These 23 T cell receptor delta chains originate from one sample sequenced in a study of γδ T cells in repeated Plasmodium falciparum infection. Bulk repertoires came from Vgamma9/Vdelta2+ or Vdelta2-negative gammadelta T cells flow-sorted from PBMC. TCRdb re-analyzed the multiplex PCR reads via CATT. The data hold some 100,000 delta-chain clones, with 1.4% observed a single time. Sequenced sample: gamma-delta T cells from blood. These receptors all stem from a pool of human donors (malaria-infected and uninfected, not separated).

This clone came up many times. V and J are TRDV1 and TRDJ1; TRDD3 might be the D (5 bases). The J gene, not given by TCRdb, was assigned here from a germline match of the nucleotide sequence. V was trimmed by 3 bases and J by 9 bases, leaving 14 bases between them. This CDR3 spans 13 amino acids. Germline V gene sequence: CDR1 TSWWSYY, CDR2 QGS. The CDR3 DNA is TGTGCTCTTGGGGAGATACCCCAAACTCAACTCATCTTT. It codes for CALGEIPQTQLIF.

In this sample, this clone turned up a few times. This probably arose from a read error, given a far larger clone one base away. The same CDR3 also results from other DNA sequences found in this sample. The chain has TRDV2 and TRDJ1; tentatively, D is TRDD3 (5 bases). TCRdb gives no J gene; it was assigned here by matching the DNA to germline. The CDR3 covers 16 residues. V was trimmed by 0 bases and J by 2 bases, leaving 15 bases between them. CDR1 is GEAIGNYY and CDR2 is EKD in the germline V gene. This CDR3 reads CACDTVGHRQTDKLIF. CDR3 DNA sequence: TGTGCCTGTGACACCGTGGGGCATCGCCAAACCGATAAACTCATCTTT.

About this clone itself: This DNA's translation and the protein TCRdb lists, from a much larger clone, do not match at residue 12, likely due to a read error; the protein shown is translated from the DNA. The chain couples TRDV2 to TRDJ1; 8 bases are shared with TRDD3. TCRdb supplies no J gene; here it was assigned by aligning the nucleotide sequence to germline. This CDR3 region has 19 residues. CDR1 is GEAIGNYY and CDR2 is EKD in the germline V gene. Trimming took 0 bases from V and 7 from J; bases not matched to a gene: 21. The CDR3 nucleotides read TGTGCCTGTGACACCGACCGAGTACTGGGGGCCCCGGGAGGAGGTAAACTCATCTTT. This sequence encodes CACDTDRVLGAPGGGKLIF.

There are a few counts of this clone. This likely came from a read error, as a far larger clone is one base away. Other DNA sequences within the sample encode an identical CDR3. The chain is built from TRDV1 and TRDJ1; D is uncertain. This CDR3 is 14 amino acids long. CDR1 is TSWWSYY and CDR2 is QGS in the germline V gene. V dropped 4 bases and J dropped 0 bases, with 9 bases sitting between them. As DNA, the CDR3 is TGTGCTCTTGGGGGCCCTGGTGACACCGATAAACTCATCTTT. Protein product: CALGGPGDTDKLIF.

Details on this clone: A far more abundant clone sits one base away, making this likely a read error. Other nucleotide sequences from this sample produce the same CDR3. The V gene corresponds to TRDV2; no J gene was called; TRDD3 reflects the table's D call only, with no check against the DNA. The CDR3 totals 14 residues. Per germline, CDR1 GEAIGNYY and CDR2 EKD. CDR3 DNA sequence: TGTGCCTGTGATCCACTGGGGGATACAGCACAACTTTTCTTT. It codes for CACDPLGDTAQLFF.

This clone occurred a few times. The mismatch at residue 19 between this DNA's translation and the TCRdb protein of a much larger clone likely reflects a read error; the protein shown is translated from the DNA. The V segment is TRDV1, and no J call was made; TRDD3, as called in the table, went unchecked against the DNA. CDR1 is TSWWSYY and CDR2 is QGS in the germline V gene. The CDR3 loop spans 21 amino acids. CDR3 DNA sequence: TGTGCTCTTGGGGAACAATCCGGGTACTGGGGGATCTCCTCTGACACCGATAAACCCATCTTT. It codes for CALGEQSGYWGISSDTDKPIF.

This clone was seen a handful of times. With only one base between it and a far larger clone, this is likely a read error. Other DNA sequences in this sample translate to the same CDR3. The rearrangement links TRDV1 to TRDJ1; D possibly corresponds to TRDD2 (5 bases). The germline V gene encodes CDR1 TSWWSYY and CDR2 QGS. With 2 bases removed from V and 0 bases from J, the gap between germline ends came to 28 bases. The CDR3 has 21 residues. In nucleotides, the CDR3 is TGTGCTCTTGGGGAAAAGGCCTTCTTACACCTAGTACTCCTTCACACCGATAAACTCATCTTT. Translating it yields CALGEKAFLHLVLLHTDKLIF.

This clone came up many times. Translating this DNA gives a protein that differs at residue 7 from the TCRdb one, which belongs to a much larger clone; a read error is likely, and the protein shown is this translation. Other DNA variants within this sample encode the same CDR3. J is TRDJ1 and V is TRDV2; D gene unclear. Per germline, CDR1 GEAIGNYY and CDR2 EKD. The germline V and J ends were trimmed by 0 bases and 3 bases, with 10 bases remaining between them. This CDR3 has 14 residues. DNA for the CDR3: TGTGCCTGTGACACCATCCGGGAAGCCGATAAACTCATCTTT. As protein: CACDTIREADKLIF.

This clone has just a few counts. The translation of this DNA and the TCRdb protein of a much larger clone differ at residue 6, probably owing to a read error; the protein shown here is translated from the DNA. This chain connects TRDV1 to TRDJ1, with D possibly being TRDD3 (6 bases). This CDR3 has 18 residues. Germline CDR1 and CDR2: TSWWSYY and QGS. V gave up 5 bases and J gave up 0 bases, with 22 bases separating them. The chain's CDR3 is CALGIRLGLGTHTDKLIF. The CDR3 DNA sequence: TGTGCTCTTGGGATACGCCTAGGCCTGGGGACCCACACCGATAAACTCATCTTT.

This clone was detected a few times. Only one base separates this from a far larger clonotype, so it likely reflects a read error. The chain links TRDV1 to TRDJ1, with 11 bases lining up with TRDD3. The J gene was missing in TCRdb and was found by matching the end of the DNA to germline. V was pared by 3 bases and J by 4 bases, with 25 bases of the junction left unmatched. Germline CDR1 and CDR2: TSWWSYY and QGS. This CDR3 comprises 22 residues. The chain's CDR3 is CALGDSPPKGDGGYGKGDKLIF. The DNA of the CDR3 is TGTGCTCTTGGGGACTCCCCTCCTAAGGGGGATGGGGGATACGGGAAAGGCGATAAACTCATCTTT.

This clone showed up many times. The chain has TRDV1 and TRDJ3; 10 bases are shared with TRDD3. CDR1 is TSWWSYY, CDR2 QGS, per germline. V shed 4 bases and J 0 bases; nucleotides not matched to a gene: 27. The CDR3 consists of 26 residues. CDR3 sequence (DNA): TGTGCTCTTGGGGGAACTAAAGTCCAAAAGGGGGATACGCTTAGGGAGTTCTCCTGGGACACCCGACAGATGTTTTTC. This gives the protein CALGGTKVQKGDTLREFSWDTRQMFF.

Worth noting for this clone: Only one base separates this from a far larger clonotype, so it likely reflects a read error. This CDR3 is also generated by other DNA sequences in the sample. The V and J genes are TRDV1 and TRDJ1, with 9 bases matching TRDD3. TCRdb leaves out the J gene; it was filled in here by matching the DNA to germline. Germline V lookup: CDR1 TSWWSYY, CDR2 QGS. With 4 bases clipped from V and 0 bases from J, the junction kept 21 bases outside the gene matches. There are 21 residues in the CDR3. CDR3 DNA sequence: TGTGCTCTTGGGGCCCTTTCCTATTACTACTGGGGGAAATCTCACACCGATAAACTCATCTTT. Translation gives CALGALSYYYWGKSHTDKLIF.

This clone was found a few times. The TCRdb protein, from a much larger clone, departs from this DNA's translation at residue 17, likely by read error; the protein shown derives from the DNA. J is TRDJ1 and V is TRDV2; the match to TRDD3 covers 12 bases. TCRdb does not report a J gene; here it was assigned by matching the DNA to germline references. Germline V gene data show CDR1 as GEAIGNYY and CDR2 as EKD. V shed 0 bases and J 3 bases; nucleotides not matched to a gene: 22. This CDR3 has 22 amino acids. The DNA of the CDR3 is TGTGCCTGTGACACCCCCGATTCAGGCCCACTGGGGGATACTCCGGACGCCGATAAACTCATCTTT. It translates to CACDTPDSGPLGDTPDADKLIF.

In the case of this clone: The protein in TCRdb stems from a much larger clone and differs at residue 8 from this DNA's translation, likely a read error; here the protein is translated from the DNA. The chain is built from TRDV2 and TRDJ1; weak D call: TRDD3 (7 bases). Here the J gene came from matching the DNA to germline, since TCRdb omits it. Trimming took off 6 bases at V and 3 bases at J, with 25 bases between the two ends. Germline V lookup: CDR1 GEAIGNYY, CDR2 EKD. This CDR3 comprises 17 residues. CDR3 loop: CACSYVGGSGGSDKLIF. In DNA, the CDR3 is TGTGCCTGTTCCTACGTTGGGGGGAGCGGGGGATCCGATAAACTCATCTTT.

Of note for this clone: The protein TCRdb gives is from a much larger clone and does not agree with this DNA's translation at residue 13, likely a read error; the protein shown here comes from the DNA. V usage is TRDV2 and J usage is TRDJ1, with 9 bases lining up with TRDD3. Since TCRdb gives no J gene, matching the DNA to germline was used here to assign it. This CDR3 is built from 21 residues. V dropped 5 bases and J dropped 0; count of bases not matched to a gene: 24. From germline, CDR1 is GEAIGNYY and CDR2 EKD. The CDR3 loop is CACAYFLNWGKPGGYTDKLIF. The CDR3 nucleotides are TGTGCCTGTGCCTACTTCCTGAACTGGGGGAAACCGGGGGGGTACACCGATAAACTCATCTTT.

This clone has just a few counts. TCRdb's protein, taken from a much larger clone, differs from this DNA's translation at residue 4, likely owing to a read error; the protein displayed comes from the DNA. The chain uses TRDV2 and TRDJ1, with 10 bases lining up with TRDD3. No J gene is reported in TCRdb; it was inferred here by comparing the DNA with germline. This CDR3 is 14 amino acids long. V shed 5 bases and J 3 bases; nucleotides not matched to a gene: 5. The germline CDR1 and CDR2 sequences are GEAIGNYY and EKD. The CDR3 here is CACGGGYGSDKLIF. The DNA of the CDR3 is TGTGCCTGTGGCGGGGGATACGGGTCCGATAAACTCATCTTT.

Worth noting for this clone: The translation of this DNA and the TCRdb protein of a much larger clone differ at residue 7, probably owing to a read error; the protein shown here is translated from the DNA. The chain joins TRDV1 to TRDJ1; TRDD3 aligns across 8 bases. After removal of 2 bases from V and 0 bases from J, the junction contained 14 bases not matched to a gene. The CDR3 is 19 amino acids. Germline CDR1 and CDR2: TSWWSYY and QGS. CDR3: CALGETPQLGGLYTDKLIF. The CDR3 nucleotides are TGTGCTCTTGGGGAAACTCCCCAACTGGGGGGCCTGTACACCGATAAACTCATCTTT.

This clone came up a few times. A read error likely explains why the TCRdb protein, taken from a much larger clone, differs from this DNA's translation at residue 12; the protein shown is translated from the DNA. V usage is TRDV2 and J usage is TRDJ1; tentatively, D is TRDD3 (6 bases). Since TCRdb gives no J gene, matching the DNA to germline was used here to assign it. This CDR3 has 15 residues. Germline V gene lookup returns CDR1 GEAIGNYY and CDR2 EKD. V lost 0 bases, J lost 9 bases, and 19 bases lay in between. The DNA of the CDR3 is TGTGCCTGTGACACCGTAGGTGGGGGCTCACTCGAACTCATCTTT. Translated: CACDTVGGGSLELIF.

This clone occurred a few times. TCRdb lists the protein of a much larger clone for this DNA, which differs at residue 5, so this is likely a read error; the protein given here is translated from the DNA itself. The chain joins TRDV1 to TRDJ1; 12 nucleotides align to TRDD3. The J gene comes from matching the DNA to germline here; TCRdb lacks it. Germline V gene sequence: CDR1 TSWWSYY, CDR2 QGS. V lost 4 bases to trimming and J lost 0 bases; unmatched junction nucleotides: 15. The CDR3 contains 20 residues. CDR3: CALGGRRAGGYELYTDKLIF. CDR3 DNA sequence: TGTGCTCTTGGGGGCCGGAGAGCTGGGGGATACGAGTTGTACACCGATAAACTCATCTTT.

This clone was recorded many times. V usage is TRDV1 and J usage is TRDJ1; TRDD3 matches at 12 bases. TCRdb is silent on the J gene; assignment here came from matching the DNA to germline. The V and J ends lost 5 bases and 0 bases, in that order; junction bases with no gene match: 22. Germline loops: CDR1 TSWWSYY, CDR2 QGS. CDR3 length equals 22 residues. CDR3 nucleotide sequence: TGTGCTCTTGGGAAGACATACGTCAAGGCGTACTGGGGGATACTTTACACCGATAAACTCATCTTT. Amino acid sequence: CALGKTYVKAYWGILYTDKLIF.

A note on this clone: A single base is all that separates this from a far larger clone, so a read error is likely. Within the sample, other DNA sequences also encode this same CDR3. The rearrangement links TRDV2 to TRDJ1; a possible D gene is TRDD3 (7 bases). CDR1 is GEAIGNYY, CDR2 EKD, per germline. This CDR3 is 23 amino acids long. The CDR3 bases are TGTGCCTGTGACACCATTGACTCTTCCTGGAAGACTGGGGATGTTACGGCGACCGATAAACTCATTTTT. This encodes CACDTIDSSWKTGDVTATDKLIF.

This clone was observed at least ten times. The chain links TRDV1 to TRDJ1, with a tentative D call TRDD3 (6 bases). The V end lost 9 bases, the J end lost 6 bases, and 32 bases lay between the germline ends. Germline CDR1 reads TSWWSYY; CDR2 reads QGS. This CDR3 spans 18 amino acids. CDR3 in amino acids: CALYYRSNGGPGSNKLIF. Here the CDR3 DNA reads TGTGCTCTGTACTATAGAAGTAATGGGGGCCCCGGTTCTAATAAACTCATCTTT.

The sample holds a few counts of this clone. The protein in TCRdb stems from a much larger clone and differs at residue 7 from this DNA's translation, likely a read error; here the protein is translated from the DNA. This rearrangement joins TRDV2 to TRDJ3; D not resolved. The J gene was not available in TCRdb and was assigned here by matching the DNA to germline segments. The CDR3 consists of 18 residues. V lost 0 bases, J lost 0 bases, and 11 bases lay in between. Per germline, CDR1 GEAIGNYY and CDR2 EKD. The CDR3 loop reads CACDTVPYSSWDTRQMFF. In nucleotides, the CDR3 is TGTGCCTGTGACACCGTACCGTACTCCTCCTGGGACACCCGACAGATGTTTTTC.